This is a list of T cell receptor beta chains from one sample in a study of OX40 agonist ivuxolimab in advanced cancers. The data were produced by immunoSEQ multiplex PCR, yet TCRdb's version contains in-frame clones alone and is incomplete. The repertoire has fewer than 70,000 clones, approximately 86% of them found once; the top ten carry more than 2%. The sequencing used CD4+ or CD8+ T cells sorted from blood, collected in a trial of the OX40 agonist ivuxolimab. The receptor source for this set is an adult with an advanced solid tumor such as melanoma, head and neck, liver or kidney cancer. Each CDR3 is given with its conserved first and last residue. Fields, in order: J gene, V gene, CDR3 protein.

>TRBJ2-3|TRBV18
CASSPGTSGISDTQYF
>TRBJ1-5|TRBV6-1
CASSVLLSNQPQHF
>TRBJ1-5|TRBV5-1
CASSLAPTGNQPQHF
>TRBJ1-1|TRBV15
CATRTDRGRNTEAFF
>TRBJ1-6|TRBV6-6
CAFSTGGRNSPLHF
>TRBJ2-1|TRBV21-1
CASSKARSERACYNEQFF
>TRBJ2-3|TRBV7-3
CASSRTRTDTQYF
>TRBJ2-2|TRBV19
CASKVFANTGELFF
>TRBJ2-4|TRBV5-1
CASSLAGRDIQYF
>TRBJ2-3|TRBV10-3
CAISVDRASTDTQYF
>TRBJ1-4|TRBV6-1
CATREPGTDEKLFF
>TRBJ2-1|TRBV14
CASSAGTSINEQFF
>TRBJ2-7|TRBV15
CATSRETGRTYEQYF
>TRBJ1-2|TRBV15
CATSKRQGVSNGYTF
>TRBJ2-5|TRBV7-2
CASSPERRETQYF
>TRBJ2-5|TRBV4-1
CASSQDLRQQETQYF
>TRBJ2-2|TRBV7-6
CASSSKRPRSREWVDTGELFF
>TRBJ1-5|TRBV2
CASKEYSNQPQHF
>TRBJ2-5|TRBV11-3
CASSLGGTVQETQYF
>TRBJ2-2|TRBV13
CASSSPTTVTGELFF
>TRBJ2-7|TRBV6-6
CASRLQGEDEQYF
>TRBJ2-6|TRBV9
CASSPATPGSGANVLTF
>TRBJ2-6|TRBV11-1
CASSLRPTGGAGANVLTF
>TRBJ2-7|TRBV20-1
CSARDQRLQYF
>TRBJ2-3|TRBV7-8
CASRLQGTDTQYF
>TRBJ2-1|TRBV9
CASSVLSTEKNEQFF
>TRBJ1-5|TRBV5-4
CASSTVGQPQHF
>TRBJ2-2|TRBV4-2
CASSHALGELFF
>TRBJ2-2|TRBV6-5
CAIRRDRVSGELFF
>TRBJ2-7|TRBV10-2
CASSKPGQGLLEQYF
>TRBJ2-3|TRBV2
CASSESGDTQYF
>TRBJ1-5|TRBV6-1
CASSEELTAYSNQPQHF
>TRBJ1-6|TRBV28
CASSPGGLYNSPLHF
>TRBJ2-6|TRBV11-2
CASSLRGRGSGANVLTF
>TRBJ1-6|TRBV5-1
CASSLVQRGSPLHF
>TRBJ1-1|TRBV5-1
CASSLQGSGTEAFF
>TRBJ1-2|TRBV4-2
CASSQPPGQGYGYTF
>TRBJ1-1|TRBV19
CASSPGTGGVNTEAFF
>TRBJ2-7|TRBV5-1
CASSLAQDYEQYF
>TRBJ2-2|TRBV29-1
CSVEDGLNTGELFF
>TRBJ1-2|TRBV19
CASRVAQVSNYGYTF
>TRBJ1-2|TRBV5-5
CASSLGTAAHYGYTF
>TRBJ1-2|TRBV9
CASSASNRDGYTF
>TRBJ1-6|TRBV2
CASSEARGTGLSSYNSPLHF
>TRBJ2-7|TRBV11-3
CASSPTRGSYEQYF
>TRBJ2-4|TRBV7-9
CASSSNTGAKNIQYF
>TRBJ1-6|TRBV19
CASSIPPGGAGSPLHF
>TRBJ2-7|TRBV29-1
CSARGTYEQYF
>TRBJ1-1|TRBV5-4
CASSLDRVTEAFF
>TRBJ2-7|TRBV5-1
CASSSPTSPYEQYF
>TRBJ2-5|TRBV7-2
CASSLIERGTQYF
>TRBJ2-7|TRBV7-2
CASSLVGVGLTYEQYF
>TRBJ1-1|TRBV6-1
CASRLMTGLNTEAFF
>TRBJ1-1|TRBV27
CASRPQGPNTEAFF
>TRBJ1-2|TRBV4-3
CASSQDMVGGYTF
>TRBJ1-1|TRBV5-1
CASSQDRVTEAFF
>TRBJ2-4|TRBV28
CASSSPSVAKNIQYF
>TRBJ2-7|TRBV7-2
CASSLTVGISYEQYF
>TRBJ1-2|TRBV2
CASSLDTYGYTF